This T cell receptor beta chain came from a study of blood T cell repertoires in COVID-19. Study in general: Italy, Spain and the United States were the sources of the convalescent and acute COVID-19 samples. In each case, the material was cDNA or gDNA derived from T cells, B-cell-depleted T cells, or PBMCs.

Trimming at V came to 5 bases and at J to 11 bases, leaving 8 bases not matched to a gene. Germline V lookup: CDR1 MDHEN, CDR2 SYDVKM. The CDR3 consists of 12 residues. In the authors' workflow: Amplification from reference gene primers served as the basis for estimated nucleated cell counts. Clones were read by immunoSEQ multiplex PCR, and TCRdb kept only the in-frame ones, dropping some. The DNA gave D and trimming, while V, J and clone size come from that table. The sample yields 150,000 to 200,000 clones, about 80% seen once. The source material was peripheral blood. This TCR was recovered from a woman aged 70-85 years with acute or convalescent COVID-19. This chain links TRBV28 with TRBJ1-1; 7 bases fit TRBD1. This chain's CDR3 is CASSTPTGRAFF. The CDR3 nucleotides read TGTGCCAGCAGTACCCCGACAGGGAGGGCTTTCTTT. Looking up the rest from reference TRBV28 and TRBJ1-1 gives the full variable domain: DVKVTQSSRYLVKRTGEKVFLECVQDMDHENMFWYRQDPGLGLRLIYFSYDVKMKEKGDIPEGYSVSREKKERFSLILESASTNQTSMYLCASSTPTGRAFFGQGTRLTVV.